This TCR beta chain was retrieved from a study of blood T cell repertoires in COVID-19. As for the study in general: Samples representing acute and convalescent COVID-19 were sourced from the United States, Italy and Spain. Nucleic acid was either cDNA or gDNA, and it came from T cells, B-cell-depleted T cells, or PBMCs.

Germline assignment: CDR1 SGHTA and CDR2 FQGNSA. V lost 6 bases, J lost 15 bases, and 8 bases stayed unmatched. The CDR3 sequence is 14 residues long. Original analysis: Estimation of nucleated cell counts was performed using reference gene primer amplification. Assay: immunoSEQ multiplex PCR; the TCRdb copy retains only in-frame clones and omits some. That table is the source of V, J and clone size, and D and trimming were worked out from the DNA. The sample holds around 190,000 clones, 75% to 85% seen once. Sequenced: peripheral blood. The sequence derives from a human donor in a cohort sampled during active COVID-19. The J gene is TRBJ2-1, the V gene TRBV7-2; the match to TRBD2 covers 16 bases. The CDR3 nucleotides are TGTGCCAGCAGGCCCGGGACTAGCGGGAGGGCCCCGTTCTTC. Its translation: CASRPGTSGRAPFF.